In this sample, the clone carrying this T cell receptor beta chain turned up once. Its antigen remains unknown. TCRdb's copy holds only in-frame clones and misses some; the assay was immunoSEQ multiplex PCR. Seen here are about 990,000 clones, about 80% observed once, and the top ten hold 0.61%. These data belong to a study of shared clonotypes between healthy human individuals. Study findings and constraints: Non-shared clonotypes displayed generation probabilities falling below those of clonotypes present in all four donors. Tissues were not sampled, only blood, and their repertoires likely differ.

V dropped 1 base and J dropped 2 bases, with 6 bases sitting between them. Germline CDR1 reads LGHNA; CDR2 reads YNFKEQ. CDR3 length: 14 residues. Participating donors were healthy, HIV-negative adults free of recent acute infections or vaccinations. Material: memory CD4+ T cells from PBMCs. As to subset: CD45RA-negative fraction. The gene calls are TRBV4-2 and TRBJ2-1; D uncertain. The sequence derives from a man between 18 and 29 years old in good health. Some clones in this sample may be carry-over from other donors' samples. DNA for the CDR3: TGTGCCAGCAGCCAAGCTTATACCTACAATGAGCAGTTCTTC. Its protein is CASSQAYTYNEQFF.